Listed below are T cell receptor beta chains from one sample, sequenced in a study of blood T cell repertoires in COVID-19. Here immunoSEQ multiplex PCR was the method, and the copy in TCRdb shows in-frame clones only, minus some. The sample contains approximately 70,000 clones, roughly 80% of which appear only once. The sample comprised peripheral blood. The receptors were gathered from an older woman with acute or convalescent COVID-19. The CDR3 runs from the conserved cysteine through the conserved F or W. D genes are given only for firm matches. A row's size may be missing; if present it is once, few, many or a size class.

13	NA	TRBV3-1/TRBV3-2	NA	TRBJ1-2	TGTGCCAGCAGCCAAGAGGGAACGGGAGGCTACACCTTC	CASSQEGTGGYTF
13	NA	TRBV18	once	TRBJ2-2	TGTGCCAGCTCTTCCGGGAACACCGGGGAGCTGTTTTTT	CASSSGNTGELFF
13	TRBD1	TRBV2	once	TRBJ1-2	TGTGCCACACTAGCGGACAGGGGCTATGGCTACACCTTC	CATLADRGYGYTF
14	TRBD1	TRBV11-2	NA	TRBJ2-4	TGTGCCAGCAGCCTCGGACAGGGTCTAGACATTCAGTACTTC	CASSLGQGLDIQYF
14	NA	TRBV4-2	NA	TRBJ2-7	TGTGCCAGCAGCCAGCTAACGGGATCCTACGAGCAGTACTTC	CASSQLTGSYEQYF
16	TRBD1	TRBV24-1	NA	TRBJ1-4	TGTGCCACCAGTGATTCCTCCGGGACAGGGTTTGAAAAACTGTTTTTT	CATSDSSGTGFEKLFF
17	TRBD1	TRBV7-3	once	TRBJ1-1	TGTGCCAGCAGCTCCGGGACAGGCCCCCTTTCGAACACTGAAGCTTTCTTT	CASSSGTGPLSNTEAFF
16	TRBD2	TRBV5-1	NA	TRBJ2-1	TGCGCCAGCAGCTTGATGACTAGCGGGGCGAACAATGAGCAGTTCTTC	CASSLMTSGANNEQFF
16	NA	TRBV19	few	TRBJ1-4	TGTGCCAGTAGTCTACTGAAGTTTGCAACTAATGAAAAACTGTTTTTT	CASSLLKFATNEKLFF
13	NA	TRBV6-5	once	TRBJ1-1	TGTGCCAGCAGTTACTCCATGAACACTGAAGCTTTCTTT	CASSYSMNTEAFF
15	TRBD1	TRBV2	NA	TRBJ1-5	TGTGCCAGCAGTGAAGAGGGACAGCTAAATCAGCCCCAGCATTTT	CASSEEGQLNQPQHF
12	NA	TRBV2	NA	TRBJ1-2	TGTGCCAGCAGTGAAAACCAGTATGGCTACACCTTC	CASSENQYGYTF
18	TRBD2	TRBV5-1	NA	TRBJ2-2	TGCGCCAGCAGCTTGGAACTAGCGGGGGGGCGGAACACCGGGGAGCTGTTTTTT	CASSLELAGGRNTGELFF
13	TRBD1	TRBV24-1	NA	TRBJ2-7	TGTGCCACCGGGGGACAGGGGATGAACGAGCAGTACTTC	CATGGQGMNEQYF
15	TRBD1	TRBV6-5	NA	TRBJ1-2	TGTGCCAGCAGTTGGGGTCAGGGGGCAATGGGTGGCTACACCTTC	CASSWGQGAMGGYTF
15	TRBD1	TRBV5-5	NA	TRBJ1-2	TGTGCCAGCAGCTCGGGACAGGGGGCGGTGAATGGCTACACCTTC	CASSSGQGAVNGYTF
16	NA	TRBV3-1/TRBV3-2	NA	TRBJ2-2	TGTGCCAGCAGCCGCCAGGGCGCGGGAAAAACCGGGGAGCTGTTTTTT	CASSRQGAGKTGELFF
15	NA	TRBV5-1	NA	TRBJ1-1	TGCGCCAGCACCCCAACCGGGGGGACGAACACTGAAGCTTTCTTT	CASTPTGGTNTEAFF
14	NA	TRBV11-3	NA	TRBJ2-7	TGTGCCAGCAGCCCGCAACAGGGATCCTACGAGCAGTACTTC	CASSPQQGSYEQYF
17	TRBD2	TRBV18	NA	TRBJ2-1	TGTGCCAGCTCACCAAGGGGCGGGGGGAGCTCCTACAATGAGCAGTTCTTC	CASSPRGGGSSYNEQFF
12	NA	TRBV30	NA	TRBJ1-1	TGTGCCTGGAGTTCTGGGGGGGCTGAAGCTTTCTTT	CAWSSGGAEAFF
13	TRBD1	TRBV19	NA	TRBJ1-4	TGTGCCAGTAGTCCTCACAGGGGGGAAAAACTGTTTTTT	CASSPHRGEKLFF
14	NA	TRBV18	once	TRBJ1-3	TGTGCCAGCTCACCACCCCTCGCTGGAAACACCATATATTTT	CASSPPLAGNTIYF
13	NA	TRBV18	NA	TRBJ1-1	TGTGCCAGCTCCCTTGAGATGAACACTGAAGCTTTCTTT	CASSLEMNTEAFF
10	NA	TRBV29-1	NA	TRBJ1-1	TGCAGCGTTGAGGAGGGGAGGGCTTTCTTT	CSVEEGRAFF
15	NA	TRBV5-6	NA	TRBJ2-2	TGTGCCAGCAGCCCTGGGGGACTGTACACCGGGGAGCTGTTTTTT	CASSPGGLYTGELFF
13	NA	TRBV7-2	NA	TRBJ2-1	TGTGCCAGCAGTCTCCGGGGGACCCCTGAGCAGTTCTTC	CASSLRGTPEQFF
13	NA	TRBV10-2	NA	TRBJ1-1	TGCGCCAGCAGTGACCGTCAGGGGACTGAAGCTTTCTTT	CASSDRQGTEAFF
15	TRBD1	TRBV3-1/TRBV3-2	once	TRBJ1-2	TGTGCCAGCAGCCAAGATCGGATAGGGGGCAATGGCTACACCTTC	CASSQDRIGGNGYTF
12	NA	TRBV5-4	NA	TRBJ1-2	TGTGCCAGCAGCTTGGACGGGGATGGCTACACCTTC	CASSLDGDGYTF
18	TRBD2	TRBV5-1	NA	TRBJ2-1	TGCGCCAGCAGCTTGAGGTCTCAGCGGGGGGACTCCTACAATGAGCAGTTCTTC	CASSLRSQRGDSYNEQFF
17	TRBD1	TRBV6-6	NA	TRBJ1-2	TGTGCCAGCAGCCGACGTCCCCCCTTGGGACAGATTTATGGCTACACCTTC	CASSRRPPLGQIYGYTF
14	NA	TRBV6-5	NA	TRBJ1-6	TGTGCCAGCTCTTTCGACATCAATAATTCACCCCTCCACTTT	CASSFDINNSPLHF
17	TRBD2	TRBV7-3	NA	TRBJ2-3	TGTGCCAGCAGCTTAAGAGGACTAGCGGGGGCAACAGATACGCAGTATTTT	CASSLRGLAGATDTQYF
14	NA	TRBV5-6	few	TRBJ2-7	TGTGCCAGCAGCTTGGGAGGTGCCTACTACGAGCAGTACTTC	CASSLGGAYYEQYF
14	TRBD1	TRBV6-5	NA	TRBJ1-4	TGTGCCAGCAGTTTCTCGACAGGGGGGGAAAAACTGTTTTTT	CASSFSTGGEKLFF
15	TRBD1	TRBV3-1/TRBV3-2	NA	TRBJ2-2	TGTGCCAGCAGCCGGGACAGGGGTGGCACCGGGGAGCTGTTTTTT	CASSRDRGGTGELFF
13	NA	TRBV11-2	few	TRBJ1-6	TGTGCCAGCAGCTTAGAGTGGGGCGCGGCCCTCCACTTT	CASSLEWGAALHF
11	NA	TRBV25-1	NA	TRBJ1-1	TGTGCCAGCAGCGGACACTCTGAAGCTTTCTTT	CASSGHSEAFF
12	NA	TRBV12-3/TRBV12-4	NA	TRBJ2-3	TGTGCCAGCAGTCAGGACTCAAATACGCAGTATTTT	CASSQDSNTQYF
14	NA	TRBV25-1	NA	TRBJ2-5	TGTGCCAGCAGTGTGGCAGGGCTTCAAGAGACCCAGTACTTC	CASSVAGLQETQYF
13	NA	TRBV12-3/TRBV12-4	once	TRBJ1-2	TGTGCCAGCACCTGGGGGGGGAACTATGGCTACACCTTC	CASTWGGNYGYTF
16	TRBD1	TRBV18	NA	TRBJ2-2	TGTGCCAGCTCCTCCATTACCGGGACAGGTACCGGGGAGCTGTTTTTT	CASSSITGTGTGELFF
12	NA	TRBV5-4	NA	TRBJ2-1	TGTGCCAGCAGCCGGGTAGACAATGAGCAGTTCTTC	CASSRVDNEQFF
14	NA	TRBV19	NA	TRBJ1-1	TGTGCCAGTAGTGCCGAGGTGGGGCCCACTGAAGCTTTCTTT	CASSAEVGPTEAFF
17	TRBD2	TRBV5-1	NA	TRBJ2-5	TGCGCCAGCAGAAAAGGAGGGCTAGCGGGTTTCCAAGAGACCCAGTACTTC	CASRKGGLAGFQETQYF
14	TRBD2	TRBV7-3	few	TRBJ2-7	TGTGCCAGCAGCGAACTAGCGGGGTCCTACGAGCAGTACTTC	CASSELAGSYEQYF
15	TRBD1	TRBV6-5	NA	TRBJ2-7	TGTGCCAGCAGTTCCCCGGGACAGGGGGCCTACGAGCAGTACTTC	CASSSPGQGAYEQYF
15	TRBD1	TRBV7-3	NA	TRBJ1-2	TGTGCCAGCAGCTCGTCAGGGGGCACGGGCTATGGCTACACCTTC	CASSSSGGTGYGYTF
13	TRBD1	TRBV12-3/TRBV12-4	NA	TRBJ1-1	TGTGCCAGCAAACTACAGGGGGTCACTGAAGCTTTCTTT	CASKLQGVTEAFF
14	NA	TRBV6-5	NA	TRBJ1-6	TGTGCCAGCAGTACATCAGGGGCGAGATCACCCCTCCACTTT	CASSTSGARSPLHF
15	TRBD1	TRBV7-2	NA	TRBJ1-4	TGTGCCAGCAGCTTAGAGGGACAGGGAAATGAAAAACTGTTTTTT	CASSLEGQGNEKLFF
15	NA	TRBV9	NA	TRBJ2-7	TGTGCCAGCAGCGTAAGCACGTCGTACCTCCACGAGCAGTACTTC	CASSVSTSYLHEQYF
16	TRBD1	TRBV24-1	NA	TRBJ1-1	TGTGCCACCAGTGACGGGACAGGGGGCGCGTACACTGAAGCTTTCTTT	CATSDGTGGAYTEAFF